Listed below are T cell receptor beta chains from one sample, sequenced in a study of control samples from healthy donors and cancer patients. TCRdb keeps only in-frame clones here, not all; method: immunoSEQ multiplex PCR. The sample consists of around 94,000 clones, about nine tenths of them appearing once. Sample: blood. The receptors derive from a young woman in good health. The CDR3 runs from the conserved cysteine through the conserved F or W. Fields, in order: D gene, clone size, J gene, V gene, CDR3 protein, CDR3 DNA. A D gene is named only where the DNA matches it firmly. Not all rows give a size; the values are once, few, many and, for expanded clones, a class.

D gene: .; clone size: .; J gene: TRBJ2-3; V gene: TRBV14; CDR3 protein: CASSQASDWDTQYF; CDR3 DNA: TGTGCCAGCAGCCAAGCCTCGGATTGGGATACGCAGTATTTT
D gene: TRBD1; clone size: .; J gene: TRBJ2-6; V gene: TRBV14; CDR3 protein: CASSQGSTVQTGAISGANVLTF; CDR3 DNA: TGTGCCAGCAGCCAAGGAAGCACAGTGCAGACAGGGGCCATCTCTGGGGCCAACGTCCTGACTTTC
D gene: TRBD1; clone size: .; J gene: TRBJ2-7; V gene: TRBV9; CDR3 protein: CASSAQGVAHEQYF; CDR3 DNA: TGTGCCAGCAGCGCACAGGGGGTTGCCCACGAGCAGTACTTC
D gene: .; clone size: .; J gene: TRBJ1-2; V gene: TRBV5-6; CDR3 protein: CASSLVTNRHYGYTF; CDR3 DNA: TGTGCCAGCAGCTTGGTAACGAACAGACACTATGGCTACACCTTC
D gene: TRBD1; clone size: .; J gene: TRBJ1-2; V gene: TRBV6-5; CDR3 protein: CASRQPGQGDYGYTF; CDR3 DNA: TGTGCCAGCAGACAACCGGGACAGGGTGACTATGGCTACACCTTC
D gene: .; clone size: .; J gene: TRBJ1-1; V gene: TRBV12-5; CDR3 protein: CASGLGTLTEAFF; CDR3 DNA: TGTGCTAGTGGTTTGGGGACGCTCACTGAAGCTTTCTTT
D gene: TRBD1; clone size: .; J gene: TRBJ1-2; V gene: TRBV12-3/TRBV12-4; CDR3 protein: CASNSGTGDGYTF; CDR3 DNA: TGTGCCAGCAACTCGGGGACAGGGGATGGCTACACCTTC
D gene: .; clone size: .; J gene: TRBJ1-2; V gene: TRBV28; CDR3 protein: CASSLRERYTF; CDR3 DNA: TGTGCCAGCAGTTTAAGGGAACGATACACCTTC
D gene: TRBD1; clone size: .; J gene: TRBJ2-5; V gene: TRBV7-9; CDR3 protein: CASSSAPGQGQETQYF; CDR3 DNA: TGTGCCAGCAGCTCAGCCCCGGGACAGGGGCAAGAGACCCAGTACTTC
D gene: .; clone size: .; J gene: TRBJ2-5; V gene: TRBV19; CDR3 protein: CASSIARGRGLQETQYF; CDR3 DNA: TGTGCCAGTAGTATCGCGCGAGGACGGGGGCTACAAGAGACCCAGTACTTC
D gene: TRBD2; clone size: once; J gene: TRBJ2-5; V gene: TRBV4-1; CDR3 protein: CASSQDDRGGPVTQYF; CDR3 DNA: TGCGCCAGCAGCCAAGATGATCGGGGGGGGCCGGTGACCCAGTACTTC
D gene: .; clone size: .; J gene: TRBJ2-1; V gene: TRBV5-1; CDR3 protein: CASSFEGHEQFF; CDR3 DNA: TGCGCCAGCAGCTTCGAGGGGCATGAGCAGTTCTTC
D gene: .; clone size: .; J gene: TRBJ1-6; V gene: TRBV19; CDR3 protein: CASSRGAGNSPLHF; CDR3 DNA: TGTGCCAGTAGTAGGGGAGCGGGTAATTCACCCCTCCACTTT
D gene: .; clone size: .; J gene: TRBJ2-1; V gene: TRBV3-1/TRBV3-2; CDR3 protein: CASSLRENEQFF; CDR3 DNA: TGTGCCAGCAGCCTCAGGGAGAATGAGCAGTTCTTC
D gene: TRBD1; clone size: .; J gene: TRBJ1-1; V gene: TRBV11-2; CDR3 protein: CASSLGNTGGRAFF; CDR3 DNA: TGTGCCAGCAGCTTAGGTAACACAGGGGGCCGAGCTTTCTTT
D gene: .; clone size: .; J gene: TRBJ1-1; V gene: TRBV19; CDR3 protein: CASSADPLPNMNTEAFF; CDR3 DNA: TGTGCCAGTAGTGCTGACCCCCTTCCCAATATGAACACTGAAGCTTTCTTT
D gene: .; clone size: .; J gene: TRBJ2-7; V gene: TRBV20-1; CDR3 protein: CSAPRGDEQYF; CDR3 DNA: TGCAGTGCCCCTAGGGGGGACGAGCAGTACTTC
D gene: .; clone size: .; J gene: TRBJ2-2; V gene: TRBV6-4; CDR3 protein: CASSDSGSGELFF; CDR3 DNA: TGTGCCAGCAGTGACTCGGGAAGCGGGGAGCTGTTTTTT
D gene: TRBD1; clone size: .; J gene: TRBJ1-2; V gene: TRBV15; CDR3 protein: CATSRPYRGQGYTF; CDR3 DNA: TGTGCCACCAGCAGACCCTACAGGGGGCAAGGCTACACCTTC
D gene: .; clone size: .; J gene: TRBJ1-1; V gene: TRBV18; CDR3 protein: CASSPSAGPPTEAFF; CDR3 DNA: TGTGCCAGCTCACCCTCAGCAGGGCCGCCCACTGAAGCTTTCTTT
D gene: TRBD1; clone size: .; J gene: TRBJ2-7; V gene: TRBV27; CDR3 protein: CASSPRQGYEQYF; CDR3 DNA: TGTGCCAGCAGTCCCCGACAGGGTTACGAGCAGTACTTC
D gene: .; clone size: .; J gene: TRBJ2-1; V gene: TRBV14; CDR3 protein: CASSPGLYNEQFF; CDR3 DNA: TGTGCCAGCAGCCCGGGCCTCTACAATGAGCAGTTCTTC
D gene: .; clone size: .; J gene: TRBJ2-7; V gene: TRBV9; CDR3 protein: CASSVSRDNRYEQYF; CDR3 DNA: TGTGCCAGCAGCGTGTCTCGGGACAATCGGTACGAGCAGTACTTC
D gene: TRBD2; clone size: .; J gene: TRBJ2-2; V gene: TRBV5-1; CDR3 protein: CASTGLAGGGELFF; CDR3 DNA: TGCGCCAGCACCGGACTAGCGGGCGGCGGGGAGCTGTTTTTT
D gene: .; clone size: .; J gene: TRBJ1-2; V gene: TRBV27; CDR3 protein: CATTSARGSNYGYTF; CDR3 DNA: TGTGCCACGACATCTGCTCGGGGCTCGAACTATGGCTACACCTTC
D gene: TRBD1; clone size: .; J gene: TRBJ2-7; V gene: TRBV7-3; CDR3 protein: CASSPGTGGYEQYF; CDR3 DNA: TGTGCCAGCAGCCCCGGGACAGGGGGCTACGAGCAGTACTTC
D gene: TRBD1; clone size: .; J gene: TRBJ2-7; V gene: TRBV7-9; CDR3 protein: CASNSDRGPYEQYF; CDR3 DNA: TGTGCCAGCAACTCGGACAGGGGGCCCTACGAGCAGTACTTC
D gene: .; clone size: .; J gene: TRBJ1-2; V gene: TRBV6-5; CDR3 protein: CASSNLGRGYTF; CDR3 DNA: TGTGCCAGCAGTAACCTTGGGCGAGGCTACACCTTC
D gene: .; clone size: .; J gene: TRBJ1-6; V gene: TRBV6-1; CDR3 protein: CASSEVEGIRSPLHF; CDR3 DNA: TGTGCCAGCAGTGAAGTGGAGGGGATTCGTTCACCCCTCCACTTT
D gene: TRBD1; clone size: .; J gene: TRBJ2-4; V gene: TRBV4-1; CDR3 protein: CASSQIMGTGPNRYF; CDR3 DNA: TGCGCCAGCAGCCAGATTATGGGGACAGGCCCTAATAGGTACTTC
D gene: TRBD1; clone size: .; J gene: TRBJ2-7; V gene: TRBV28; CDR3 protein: CASSTGTGVSYEQYF; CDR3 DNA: TGTGCCAGCAGCACTGGGACAGGAGTCTCCTACGAGCAGTACTTC
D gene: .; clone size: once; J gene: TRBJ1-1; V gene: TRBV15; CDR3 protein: CATSRIGQGGRAFF; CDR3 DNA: TGTGCCACCAGCAGAATCGGACAAGGGGGAAGAGCTTTCTTT
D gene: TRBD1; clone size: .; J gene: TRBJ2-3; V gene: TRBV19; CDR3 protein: CASSIRDRGSTQYF; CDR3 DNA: TGTGCCAGTAGTATCCGGGACAGGGGGAGTACGCAGTATTTT
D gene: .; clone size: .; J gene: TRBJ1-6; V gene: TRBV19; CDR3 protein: CATAGSVGSPLHF; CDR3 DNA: TGTGCCACAGCGGGAAGCGTAGGGTCACCCCTCCACTTT
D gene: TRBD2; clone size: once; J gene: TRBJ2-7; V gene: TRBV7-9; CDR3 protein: CASSSTGRLAGDTYEQYF; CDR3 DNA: TGTGCCAGCAGCTCGACAGGGAGACTAGCGGGGGACACCTACGAGCAGTACTTC
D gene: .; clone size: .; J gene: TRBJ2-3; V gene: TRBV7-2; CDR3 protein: CASSPGGGGADTQYF; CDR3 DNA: TGTGCCAGCAGCCCAGGGGGCGGGGGCGCAGATACGCAGTATTTT
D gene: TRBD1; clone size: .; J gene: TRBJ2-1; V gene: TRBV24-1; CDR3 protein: CATSDFRQGVLNEQFF; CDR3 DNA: TGTGCCACCAGTGATTTTAGACAGGGGGTGTTGAATGAGCAGTTCTTC
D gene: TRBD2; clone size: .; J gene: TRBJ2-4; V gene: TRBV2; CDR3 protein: CASNEPGEGQYF; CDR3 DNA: TGTGCCAGCAACGAACCGGGGGAGGGTCAGTACTTC
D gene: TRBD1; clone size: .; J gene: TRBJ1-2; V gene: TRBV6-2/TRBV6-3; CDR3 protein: CASSYPRQGYGYTF; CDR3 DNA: TGTGCCAGCAGTTACCCGAGACAGGGGTATGGCTACACCTTC
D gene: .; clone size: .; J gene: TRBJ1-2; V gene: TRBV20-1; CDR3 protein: CSASGGSDGYTF; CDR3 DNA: TGCAGTGCCAGTGGGGGGTCGGATGGCTACACCTTC
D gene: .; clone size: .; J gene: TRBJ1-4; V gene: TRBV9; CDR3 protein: CASSSRGGVGEKLFF; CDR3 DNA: TGTGCCAGCAGCTCTAGGGGCGGGGTCGGTGAAAAACTGTTTTTT
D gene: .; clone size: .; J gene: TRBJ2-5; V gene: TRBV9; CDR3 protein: CASSKGSETQYF; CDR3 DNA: TGTGCCAGCAGCAAGGGGTCCGAGACCCAGTACTTC
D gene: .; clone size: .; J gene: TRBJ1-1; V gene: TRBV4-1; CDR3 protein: CASSRLRENTEAFF; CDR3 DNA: TGCGCCAGCAGCCGATTGAGGGAGAACACTGAAGCTTTCTTT
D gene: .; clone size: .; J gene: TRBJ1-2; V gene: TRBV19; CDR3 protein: CASSVLITGTNYGYTF; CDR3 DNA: TGTGCCAGTAGTGTTTTAATTACAGGCACTAACTATGGCTACACCTTC
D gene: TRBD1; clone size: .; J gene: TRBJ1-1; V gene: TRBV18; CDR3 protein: CASSPLRGEDTEAFF; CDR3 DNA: TGTGCCAGCTCACCGCTCAGGGGGGAGGACACTGAAGCTTTCTTT
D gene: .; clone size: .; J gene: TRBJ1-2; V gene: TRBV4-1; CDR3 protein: CASSHDPEIYGYTF; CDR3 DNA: TGCGCCAGCAGCCACGATCCGGAAATCTATGGCTACACCTTC
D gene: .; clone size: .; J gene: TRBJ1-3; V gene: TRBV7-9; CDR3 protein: CASSLATVSGNTIYF; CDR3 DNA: TGTGCCAGCAGCTTAGCAACCGTCTCTGGAAACACCATATATTTT
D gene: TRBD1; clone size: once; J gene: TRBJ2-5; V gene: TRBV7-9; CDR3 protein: CASSLSGGQETQYF; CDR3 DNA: TGTGCCAGCAGCTTATCAGGGGGACAAGAGACCCAGTACTTC
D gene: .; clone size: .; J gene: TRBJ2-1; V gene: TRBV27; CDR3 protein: CASSITVTYNEQFF; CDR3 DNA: TGTGCCAGCAGTATCACGGTTACCTACAATGAGCAGTTCTTC
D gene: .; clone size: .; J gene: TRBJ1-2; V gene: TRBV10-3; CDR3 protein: CAISEGGGGFYGYTF; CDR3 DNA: TGTGCCATCAGTGAGGGAGGTGGGGGCTTCTATGGCTACACCTTC
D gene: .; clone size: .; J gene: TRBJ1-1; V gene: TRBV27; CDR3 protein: CASSLYFPPGRGPDTEAFF; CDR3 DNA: TGTGCCAGCAGTTTATACTTTCCCCCGGGACGGGGTCCGGACACTGAAGCTTTCTTT
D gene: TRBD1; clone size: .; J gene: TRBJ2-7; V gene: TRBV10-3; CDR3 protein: CAISESKGTGTYEQYF; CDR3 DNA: TGTGCCATCAGTGAGTCGAAGGGGACAGGCACCTACGAGCAGTACTTC
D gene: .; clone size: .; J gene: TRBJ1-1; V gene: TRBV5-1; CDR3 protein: CASSLVTAKTEAFF; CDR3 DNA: TGCGCCAGCAGCTTGGTAACAGCCAAGACTGAAGCTTTCTTT
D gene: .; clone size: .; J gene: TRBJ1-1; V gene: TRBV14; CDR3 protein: CASSQDPFTEAFF; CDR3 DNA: TGTGCCAGCAGCCAAGATCCCTTCACTGAAGCTTTCTTT
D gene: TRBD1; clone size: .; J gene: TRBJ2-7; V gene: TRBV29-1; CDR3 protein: CSVGGQGNEQYF; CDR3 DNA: TGCAGCGTTGGGGGACAGGGTAACGAGCAGTACTTC